This entry lists 29 T cell receptor beta chains sequenced from one sample in a study of identical twins. TCRdb used MiXCR to reprocess the 5' RACE reads, holding one entry per CDR3 protein. Among roughly 470,000 distinct CDR3 sequences, around 15% were seen once, and the ten largest hold approximately 0.98%. These sequences were also reported in another study, on yellow fever vaccine responses in identical twins.

Material for sequencing was CD4+ T cells sorted from blood. Receptors were obtained from a young woman in good health.

The chain recombines TRBV29-1 with TRBJ1-1; TRBD1 matches at 7 bases. Unmatched junction bases numbered 7, after V lost 6 bases and J lost 3 bases. The CDR3 spans 13 residues. Germline CDR1 and CDR2: SQVTM and ANQGSEA. CDR3 residues: CSVGQPFDTEAFF. The CDR3 DNA is TGCAGCGTGGGACAGCCCTTTGACACTGAAGCTTTCTTT.

This clonotype was observed many times. The gene calls are TRBV5-6 and TRBJ2-1; the D is unclear. The CDR3 has 13 amino acids. The germline V and J ends were trimmed by 0 bases and 7 bases, with 8 bases remaining between them. Germline CDR1 is SGHDT and CDR2 is YYEEEE. The CDR3 sequence: CASSLDSDNEQFF. CDR3 DNA sequence: TGTGCCAGCAGCTTGGATTCGGATAATGAGCAGTTCTTC.

This clonotype turned up a few times. Relative to the germline gene, one junction end is altered; a read error may explain this. The chain recombines TRBV7-7 with TRBJ1-1, with D uncertain. The CDR3 extends over 13 amino acids. Germline V lookup: CDR1 SSHAT, CDR2 FNYEAQ (reference sequence). This CDR3 reads CASSLALGYEAFF. The CDR3 DNA sequence: TGTGCTAGCAGCTTAGCGCTCGGGTATGAAGCTTTCTTT.

This clonotype was observed a handful of times. The V call is TRBV4-3, the J call TRBJ2-3; 7 bases are shared with TRBD1. This CDR3 is 15 amino acids long. With 0 bases clipped from V and 6 bases from J, the junction kept 6 bases outside the gene matches. The germline CDR1 and CDR2 sequences are LGHNA and YSLEER. CDR3 sequence: CASSQDRQGSDTQYF. Here the CDR3 DNA reads TGCGCCAGCAGCCAAGATCGACAGGGTAGTGATACGCAGTATTTT.

The table lists this clonotype with many counts. The chain carries TRBV5-1 and TRBJ1-6, with 7 positions matching TRBD1. Germline assignment: CDR1 SGHRS and CDR2 YFSETQ. Germline trimming cut 4 bases from V and 10 bases from J; bases unmatched to any gene: 5. CDR3 size: 13 residues. CDR3 DNA sequence: TGCGCCAGCAGCCGGGACAGTAACTCACCCCTCCACTTT. As protein: CASSRDSNSPLHF.

A remark on this clonotype: At one end the junction does not follow the germline gene, possibly because of a read error. The chain recombines TRBV7-7 with TRBJ2-1, with a weak D call TRBD1 (7 bases). In germline, CDR1 is SSHAT, CDR2 FNYEAQ (reference sequence). This CDR3 contains 14 residues. Here the CDR3 DNA reads TGTGCTAGCAGCCCGGCGGGACAGAATGGTGAGCAGTTCTTC. The encoded protein is CASSPAGQNGEQFF. The full variable domain, completed using reference TRBV7-7 and TRBJ2-1, is GAGVSQSPRYKVTKRGQDVTLRCDPISSHATLYWYQQALGQGPEFLTYFNYEAQPDKSGLPSDRFSAERPEGSISTLTIQRTEQRDSAMYRCASSPAGQNGEQFFGPGTRLTVL.

This clonotype was seen a few times. The chain recombines TRBV5-5 with TRBJ2-7, with 9 nucleotides matching TRBD1. CDR1 SGHKS and CDR2 YYEKEE come from the germline V gene (reference sequence). V lost 0 bases, J lost 1 base, and 5 bases stayed unmatched. The CDR3 totals 16 residues. The CDR3 DNA sequence: TGTGCCAGCAGCTTGGGGACAGGGGCCGGGTCCTACGAGCAGTACTTC. Translating gives CASSLGTGAGSYEQYF.

This clonotype was picked up a small number of times. The chain is built from TRBV5-1 and TRBJ1-5; the D gene is possibly TRBD1 (5 bases). This CDR3 contains 15 residues. In germline, CDR1 is SGHRS, CDR2 YFSETQ. The ends were cut back, 0 bases at V and 2 bases at J, with 9 bases in the middle. CDR3 loop: CASSLEGYRNQPQHF. The CDR3 DNA reads as TGCGCCAGCAGCTTGGAGGGGTATCGCAATCAGCCCCAGCATTTT.

This clonotype appeared many times. The chain combines TRBV29-1 with TRBJ2-3, with D unresolved. Per the germline V gene, CDR1 is SQVTM and CDR2 is ANQGSEA. The germline V and J ends were trimmed by 7 bases and 6 bases, with 14 bases remaining between them. This CDR3 region has 12 residues. The CDR3, as DNA: TGCAGCGCGAGGAACCAGGCCGATACGCAGTATTTT. Protein: CSARNQADTQYF.

The chain employs TRBV9 and TRBJ2-4; the D is unclear. Looked up from germline, CDR1 is SGDLS and CDR2 is YYNGEE. The V and J ends lost 0 bases and 6 bases respectively, with 10 bases between them. This CDR3 is 14 amino acids long. Here the CDR3 DNA reads TGTGCCAGCAGCGTAGATCAGGTTGGAAACATTCAGTACTTC. Its protein product is CASSVDQVGNIQYF. Using reference TRBV9 and TRBJ2-4 for the parts outside the CDR3, the full variable domain is DSGVTQTPKHLITATGQRVTLRCSPRSGDLSVYWYQQSLDQGLQFLIQYYNGEERAKGNILERFSAQQFPDLHSELNLSSLELGDSALYFCASSVDQVGNIQYFGAGTRLSVL.

This clonotype was detected only a few times. The J gene is TRBJ2-3, the V gene TRBV11-2; weak D call: TRBD1 (6 bases). Trimming left V 5 bases short and J 0 bases short, with 15 bases between. CDR3 size: 16 residues. Germline assignment: CDR1 SGHAT and CDR2 FQNNGV. The CDR3: CASSETDSTSTDTQYF. CDR3 DNA: TGTGCCAGCAGCGAGACGGACAGTACTAGCACAGATACGCAGTATTTT.

The CDR3 DNA sequence: TGTGCCACCAGTGCGCGAGGCCAGGACAGGGGCCGTTACAGCACAGATACGCAGTATTTT. Translated: CATSARGQDRGRYSTDTQYF. This chain uses TRBV24-1 with TRBJ2-3; 9 nucleotides align to TRBD1. Germline V gene lookup returns CDR1 KGHDR and CDR2 SFDVKD. This CDR3 is 20 amino acids long. J gave up 0 bases and V 5 bases, and 17 bases lay outside the gene matches.

The V gene is TRBV4-3, the J gene TRBJ2-7, with 7 bases aligning to TRBD2. This CDR3 comprises 14 residues. V trimming: 0 bases; J trimming: 3 bases; junction bases outside the gene matches: 2. Germline V gene lookup returns CDR1 LGHNA and CDR2 YSLEER. The chain's CDR3 is CASSQEREYYEQYF. In DNA, the CDR3 is TGCGCCAGCAGCCAAGAGCGGGAGTACTACGAGCAGTACTTC.

This clonotype was found a few times. V and J are TRBV6-1 and TRBJ2-7, with TRBD1 matching 10 bases. J gave up 2 bases and V 5 bases, and 9 bases lay outside the gene matches. Germline assignment: CDR1 MNHNS and CDR2 SASEGT. The CDR3 loop spans 16 amino acids. The CDR3 region is CASSLRDRGPTYEQYF. CDR3 bases: TGTGCCAGCAGTCTGCGGGACAGGGGCCCCACCTACGAGCAGTACTTC.

Turning to this clonotype: A junction end diverges from the germline sequence, so it may reflect a read error. V and J are TRBV28 and TRBJ2-7; D remains ambiguous. The CDR3 consists of 12 residues. Per germline, CDR1 MDHEN and CDR2 SYDVKM. The DNA for the CDR3 is TGTGCCAGCAGTCCCCCCCAATACGGGCAGTACTTC. Translation: CASSPPQYGQYF.

This clonotype appeared a few times. J is TRBJ2-5 and V is TRBV5-1; D unresolved. The CDR3 consists of 13 residues. Germline-derived CDR1 and CDR2 are SGHRS and YFSETQ. Trimming took 2 bases from V and 5 from J, leaving 10 bases between them. Here the CDR3 reads CASSFRLRETQYF. In DNA, the CDR3 is TGCGCCAGCAGCTTCCGACTCAGGGAGACCCAGTACTTC.

Ten or more counts support this clonotype. This chain links TRBV5-6 with TRBJ2-6, with D maybe TRBD1 (6 bases). The CDR3 extends over 16 amino acids. V lost 0 bases, J lost 0 bases, and 7 bases lay in between. Looked up from germline, CDR1 is SGHDT and CDR2 is YYEEEE. CDR3 in amino acids: CASSLVGGSGANVLTF. The CDR3, as DNA: TGTGCCAGCAGCTTGGTAGGGGGCTCTGGGGCCAACGTCCTGACTTTC. Complete variable domain (other parts from reference TRBV5-6 and TRBJ2-6): DAGVTQSPTHLIKTRGQQVTLRCSPKSGHDTVSWYQQALGQGPQFIFQYYEEEERQRGNFPDRFSGHQFPNYSSELNVNALLLGDSALYLCASSLVGGSGANVLTFGAGSRLTVL.

The chain couples TRBV7-9 to TRBJ2-7; D is possibly TRBD2 (6 bases). This CDR3 is 14 amino acids long. V was clipped by 2 bases and J by 3 bases, with 11 bases between them. The germline V gene encodes CDR1 SEHNR and CDR2 FQNEAQ (reference sequence). The CDR3 is CASSLKGRGYEQYF. The CDR3 DNA is TGTGCCAGCAGCTTAAAGGGGCGGGGCTACGAGCAGTACTTC.

The chain uses TRBV15 and TRBJ1-2, with no clear D. The CDR3 is 12 residues long. Germline values: CDR1 LNHNV, CDR2 YYDKDF (reference sequence). Trimming pared 0 bases from V and 6 bases from J, leaving 5 bases between. The CDR3 bases are TGTGCCACCAGCAGAGATCAGGATGGCTACACCTTC. Translated, it gives CATSRDQDGYTF.

This clonotype was recorded once. A much bigger clone sits one base away, suggesting this may be a read error. This sequence joins TRBV29-1 and TRBJ2-2, with D perhaps assigned TRBD1 or TRBD2 (7 bases each). This CDR3 is built from 15 residues. Germline values: CDR1 SQVTM, CDR2 ANQGSEA. CDR3 in DNA: TGCAGCGTTGACAGCGGGACAGAAAACACCGGGGTGCTGTTTTTT. It specifies CSVDSGTENTGVLFF.

This clonotype has more than one count but fewer than ten. This rearrangement joins TRBV18 to TRBJ1-1; the D is unclear. The CDR3 runs 13 residues. CDR1 and CDR2 (germline): KGHSH, LQKENI. The germline V and J ends were trimmed by 1 base and 6 bases, with 9 bases remaining between them. The CDR3 DNA reads as TGTGCCAGCTCACCACGTCCCCCCTCTGAAGCTTTCTTT. Protein product: CASSPRPPSEAFF.

As to this clonotype: A read error may produce the germline difference seen at one junction end. The chain is built from TRBV15 and TRBJ2-5; a weak D match, TRBD2 (5 bases). CDR3 size: 13 residues. Per germline, CDR1 LNHNV and CDR2 YYDKDF (reference sequence). CDR3 in amino acids: CAASRGLQETQYF. The CDR3 bases are TGTGCCGCCAGCAGAGGGCTTCAAGAGACCCAGTACTTC.

The chain joins TRBV6-5 to TRBJ2-2; 11 positions match TRBD2. CDR3 length equals 16 residues. Germline CDR1 and CDR2: MNHEY and SVGAGI. After removal of 2 bases from V and 2 bases from J, the junction contained 1 base not matched to a gene. The CDR3 nucleotides are TGTGCCAGCAGTTACACTAGCGGGAGAAACACCGGGGAGCTGTTTTTT. Translating it yields CASSYTSGRNTGELFF.

This clonotype was recorded a few times. No DNA is shown, since the ends of the CDR3 on it are uncertain; the CDR3 is the one TCRdb lists. The rearrangement links TRBV27 to TRBJ2-3; the D call TRBD2 from the table was never checked on the DNA. The CDR3 is 16 amino acids in total, end residues counted. Germline values: CDR1 MNHEY, CDR2 SMNVEV (reference sequence). This CDR3 is CASRAGATQYFGTQYF.

The genes are TRBV9 and TRBJ2-1, with unresolved D. Germline-derived CDR1 and CDR2 are SGDLS and YYNGEE. V was shortened by 0 bases and J by 0 bases, with 13 bases between the two germline ends. This CDR3 region has 17 residues. CDR3 region: CASSVDPRISSYNEQFF. The CDR3 region has the DNA TGTGCCAGCAGCGTAGATCCCCGGATTAGCTCCTACAATGAGCAGTTCTTC.

This clonotype was seen many times. The chain has TRBV4-3 and TRBJ2-1, with D possibly matching TRBD2 (6 bases). V was clipped by 4 bases and J by 1 base, with 11 bases between them. This CDR3 region has 15 residues. Germline V gene data show CDR1 as LGHNA and CDR2 as YSLEER. The CDR3 spells CASSPTGVSYNEQFF. The CDR3 region has the DNA TGCGCCAGCAGCCCAACGGGAGTTTCCTACAATGAGCAGTTCTTC.

This clonotype was detected a few times. The chain joins TRBV10-2 to TRBJ2-7, with 14 nucleotides matching TRBD2. The germline V gene has CDR1 WSHSY and CDR2 SAAADI. This CDR3 contains 17 residues. V was pared by 5 bases and J by 4 bases, with 10 bases of the junction left unmatched. CDR3 sequence (DNA): TGCGCCAGCAGTCCAGGACTAGCGGGAGGATGGATGTACGAGCAGTACTTC. This encodes CASSPGLAGGWMYEQYF.

This clonotype has a handful of counts. The rearrangement links TRBV7-3 to TRBJ1-6; 10 nucleotides align to TRBD1. Losses at the gene ends were 0 bases for V and 6 bases for J; bases not matched to a gene: 2. Germline values: CDR1 SGHTA, CDR2 FQGTGA. This CDR3 contains 16 residues. CDR3 loop: CASSLTGTGVNSPLHF. Written as DNA, the CDR3 is TGTGCCAGCAGCTTAACCGGGACAGGGGTTAATTCACCCCTCCACTTT.

The V call is TRBV3-1, the J call TRBJ1-2; 9 nucleotides agree with TRBD1. V lost 0 bases and J lost 7; bases outside the gene matches: 6. CDR3 length: 15 amino acids. Germline CDR1 is LGHDT and CDR2 is YNNKEL (reference sequence). As DNA, the CDR3 is TGTGCCAGCAGCCAAGAAGGGGACAGGGCCGGTGGCTACACCTTC. Its translation is CASSQEGDRAGGYTF.